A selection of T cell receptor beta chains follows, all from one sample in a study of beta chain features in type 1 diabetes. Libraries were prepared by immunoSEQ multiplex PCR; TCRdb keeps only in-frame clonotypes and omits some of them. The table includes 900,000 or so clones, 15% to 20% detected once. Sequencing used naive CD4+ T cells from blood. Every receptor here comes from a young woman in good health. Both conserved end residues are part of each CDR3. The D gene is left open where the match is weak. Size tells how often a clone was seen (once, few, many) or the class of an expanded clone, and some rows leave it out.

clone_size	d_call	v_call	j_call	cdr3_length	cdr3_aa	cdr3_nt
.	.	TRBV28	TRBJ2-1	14	CASSPPRLINEQFF	TGTGCCAGCAGTCCCCCCAGACTAATCAATGAGCAGTTCTTC
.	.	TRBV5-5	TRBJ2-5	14	CASSLVGRRETQYF	TGTGCCAGCAGCTTGGTGGGGAGGCGAGAGACCCAGTACTTC
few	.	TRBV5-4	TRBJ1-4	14	CASSRDLGDEKLFF	TGTGCCAGCAGCAGGGACCTGGGGGATGAAAAACTGTTTTTT
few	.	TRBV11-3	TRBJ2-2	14	CASSLDPVTGELFF	TGTGCCAGCAGCTTAGATCCGGTGACCGGGGAGCTGTTTTTT
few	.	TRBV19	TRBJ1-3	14	CASDDRHSGNTIYF	TGTGCCAGTGACGACAGGCACTCTGGAAACACCATATATTTT
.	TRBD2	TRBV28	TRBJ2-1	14	CASSLAGAENEQFF	TGTGCCAGCAGTTTAGCGGGAGCTGAGAATGAGCAGTTCTTC
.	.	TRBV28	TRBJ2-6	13	CASSSSGANVLTF	TGTGCCAGCAGTTCGTCCGGGGCCAACGTCCTGACTTTC
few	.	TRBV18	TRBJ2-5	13	CASSIRPEETQYF	TGTGCCAGCTCGATCCGACCCGAAGAGACCCAGTACTTC
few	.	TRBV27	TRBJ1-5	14	CASSLLGAGQPQHF	TGTGCCAGCAGTTTATTGGGGGCAGGCCAGCCCCAGCATTTT
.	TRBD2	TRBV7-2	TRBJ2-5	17	CASSLQPGTSGSVTQYF	TGTGCCAGCAGCTTACAGCCCGGGACTAGCGGGAGTGTGACCCAGTACTTC
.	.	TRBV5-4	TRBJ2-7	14	CASSLGGGSYEQYF	TGTGCCAGCAGCTTGGGGGGTGGCTCCTACGAGCAGTACTTC
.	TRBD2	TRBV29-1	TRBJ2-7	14	CSVGFRLAGGEQYF	TGCAGCGTTGGCTTTAGGCTAGCGGGAGGGGAGCAGTACTTC
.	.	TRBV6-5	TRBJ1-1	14	CASSFNSLNTEAFF	TGTGCCAGCAGTTTCAACAGTTTGAACACTGAAGCTTTCTTT
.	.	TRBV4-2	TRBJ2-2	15	CASSQESSNTGELFF	TGTGCCAGCAGCCAAGAATCCAGTAACACCGGGGAGCTGTTTTTT
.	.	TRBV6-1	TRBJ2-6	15	CASNRGNSGANVLTF	TGTGCCAGCAATAGGGGGAATTCTGGGGCCAACGTCCTGACTTTC
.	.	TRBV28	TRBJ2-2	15	CASSTLGMQNGELFF	TGTGCCAGCAGCACCCTAGGGATGCAAAACGGGGAGCTGTTTTTT
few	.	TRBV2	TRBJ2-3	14	CASSPIGGRDTQYF	TGTGCCAGCAGCCCGATCGGGGGCAGAGATACGCAGTATTTT
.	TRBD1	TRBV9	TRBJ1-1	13	CASSSGTGAEAFF	TGTGCCAGCAGCTCCGGGACAGGTGCTGAAGCTTTCTTT
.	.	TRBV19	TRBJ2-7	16	CASSGLGTPGSYEQYF	TGTGCCAGTAGCGGGTTGGGGACACCCGGCTCCTACGAGCAGTACTTC
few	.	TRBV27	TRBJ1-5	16	CASSLKVRGSNQPQHF	TGTGCCAGCAGTTTAAAGGTCAGGGGCAGCAATCAGCCCCAGCATTTT
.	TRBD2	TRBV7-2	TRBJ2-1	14	CASSFAGGPDEQFF	TGTGCCAGCAGCTTTGCGGGAGGGCCGGATGAGCAGTTCTTC
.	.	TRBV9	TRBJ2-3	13	CASSDTLGDTQYF	TGTGCCAGCAGCGATACCCTTGGGGATACGCAGTATTTT
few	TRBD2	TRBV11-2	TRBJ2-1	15	CASSFGGSAASEQFF	TGTGCCAGCAGCTTCGGGGGGAGCGCCGCCAGTGAGCAGTTCTTC
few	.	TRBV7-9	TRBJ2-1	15	CASSLGRATYNEQFF	TGTGCCAGCAGCTTAGGGCGGGCCACTTACAATGAGCAGTTCTTC
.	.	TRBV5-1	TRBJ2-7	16	CASSLVRGTVAYEQYF	TGCGCCAGCAGCTTGGTGCGCGGGACAGTAGCCTACGAGCAGTACTTC
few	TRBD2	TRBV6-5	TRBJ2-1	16	CASSYSPSGRYNEQFF	TGTGCCAGCAGTTACTCGCCTAGCGGGAGATACAATGAGCAGTTCTTC
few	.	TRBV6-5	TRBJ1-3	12	CASSYRDRSIYF	TGTGCCAGCAGTTACCGGGACCGGAGCATATATTTT
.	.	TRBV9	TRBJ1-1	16	CASSVATGGVSPEAFF	TGTGCCAGCAGCGTAGCTACGGGCGGGGTTTCCCCAGAAGCTTTCTTT
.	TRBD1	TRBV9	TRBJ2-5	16	CASSVGAGQGLETQYF	TGTGCCAGCAGCGTAGGAGCGGGACAGGGGTTGGAGACCCAGTACTTC
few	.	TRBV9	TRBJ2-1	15	CASSVPLLALNEQFF	TGTGCCAGCAGCGTACCCCTCTTGGCGCTTAATGAGCAGTTCTTC
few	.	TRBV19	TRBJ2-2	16	CASSRALGTHTGELFF	TGTGCCAGTAGTCGCGCGTTGGGGACACACACCGGGGAGCTGTTTTTT
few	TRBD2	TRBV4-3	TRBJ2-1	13	CASSARLADEQFF	TGCGCCAGCAGCGCCCGACTAGCCGATGAGCAGTTCTTC
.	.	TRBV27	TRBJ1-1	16	CASSSYGERRFPEAFF	TGTGCCAGCAGTTCCTACGGGGAACGAAGGTTCCCTGAAGCTTTCTTT
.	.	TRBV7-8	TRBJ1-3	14	CASTRGLKGNTIYF	TGTGCCAGCACGAGGGGGTTAAAAGGAAACACCATATATTTT
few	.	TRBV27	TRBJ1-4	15	CASSLSRQGGEKLFF	TGTGCCAGCAGTTTATCTCGGCAGGGAGGAGAAAAACTGTTTTTT
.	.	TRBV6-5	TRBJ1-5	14	CASSFDRTDQPQHF	TGTGCCAGCAGTTTCGACAGGACTGATCAGCCCCAGCATTTT
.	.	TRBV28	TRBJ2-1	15	CASTSVPSRPNEQFF	TGTGCCAGCACCTCTGTCCCCAGCAGGCCAAATGAGCAGTTCTTC
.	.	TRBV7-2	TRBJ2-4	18	CASSLPNRDLRAKNIQYF	TGTGCCAGCAGCCTACCCAACAGGGACCTGAGGGCCAAAAACATTCAGTACTTC
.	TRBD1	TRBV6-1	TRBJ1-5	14	CASSRGTVNQPQHF	TGTGCCAGCAGCCGCGGGACAGTAAATCAGCCCCAGCATTTT
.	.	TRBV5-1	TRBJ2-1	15	CASSKTASSYNEQFF	TGCGCCAGTTCAAAGACGGCGAGCTCCTACAATGAGCAGTTCTTC
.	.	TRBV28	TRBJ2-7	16	CASRQRSETLSYEQYF	TGTGCCAGCAGACAAAGGTCGGAGACACTCTCCTACGAGCAGTACTTC
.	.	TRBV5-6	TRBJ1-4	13	CASSLFSNEKLFF	TGTGCCAGCAGCTTGTTCAGTAATGAAAAACTGTTTTTT
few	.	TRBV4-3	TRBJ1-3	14	CASSPTGSGNTIYF	TGCGCCAGCAGCCCAACAGGGTCTGGAAACACCATATATTTT
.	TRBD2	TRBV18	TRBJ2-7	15	CASSPASGSSYEQYF	TGTGCCAGCTCACCCGCTAGCGGGAGCTCCTACGAGCAGTACTTC
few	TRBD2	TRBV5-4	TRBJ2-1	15	CASSPGLAGFGEQFF	TGTGCCAGCAGCCCTGGACTAGCGGGATTCGGGGAGCAGTTCTTC
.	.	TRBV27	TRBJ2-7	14	CASSGPSDGRRQYF	TGTGCCAGCAGTGGCCCCAGTGACGGCCGACGGCAGTACTTC
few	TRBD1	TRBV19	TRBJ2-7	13	CASSGRGLYEQYF	TGTGCCAGTAGTGGCAGGGGGCTATACGAGCAGTACTTC
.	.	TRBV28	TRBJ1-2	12	CASSGGNYGYTF	TGTGCCAGCTCGGGGGGGAACTATGGCTACACCTTC
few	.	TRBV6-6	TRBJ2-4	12	CASSPPRNIQYF	TGTGCCAGCAGTCCTCCACGGAACATTCAGTACTTC
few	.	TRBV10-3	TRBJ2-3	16	CAISERSSSSTDTQYF	TGTGCCATCAGTGAACGAAGTAGCAGTAGCACAGATACGCAGTATTTT
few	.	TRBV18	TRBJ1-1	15	CASSPMARGFTEAFF	TGTGCCAGCTCACCGATGGCCCGAGGATTCACTGAAGCTTTCTTT
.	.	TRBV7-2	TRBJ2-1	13	CASGRSSYNEQFF	TGTGCCAGTGGACGCAGCTCCTACAATGAGCAGTTCTTC
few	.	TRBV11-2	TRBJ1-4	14	CASSLERTREKLFF	TGTGCCAGCAGCTTAGAGAGGACTCGAGAAAAACTGTTTTTT
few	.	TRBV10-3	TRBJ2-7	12	CAISDRVYEQYF	TGTGCCATCAGTGACAGGGTTTACGAGCAGTACTTC